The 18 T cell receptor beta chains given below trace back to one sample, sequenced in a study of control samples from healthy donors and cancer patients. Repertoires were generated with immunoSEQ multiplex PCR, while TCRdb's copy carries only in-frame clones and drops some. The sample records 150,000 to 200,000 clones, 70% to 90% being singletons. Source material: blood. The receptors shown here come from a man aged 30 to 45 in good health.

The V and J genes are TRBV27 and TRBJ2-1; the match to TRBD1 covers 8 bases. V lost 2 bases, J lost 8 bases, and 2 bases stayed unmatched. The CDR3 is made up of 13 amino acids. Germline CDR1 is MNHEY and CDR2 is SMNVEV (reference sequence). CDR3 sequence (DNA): TGTGCCAGCAGTTTAACAGGGGGGTATGAGCAGTTCTTC. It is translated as CASSLTGGYEQFF.

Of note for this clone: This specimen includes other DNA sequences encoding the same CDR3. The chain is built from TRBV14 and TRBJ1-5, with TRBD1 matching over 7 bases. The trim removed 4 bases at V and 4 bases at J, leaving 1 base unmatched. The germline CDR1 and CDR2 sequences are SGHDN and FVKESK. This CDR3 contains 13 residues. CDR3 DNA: TGTGCCAGCAGCCGGGACAGTAATCAGCCCCAGCATTTT. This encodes CASSRDSNQPQHF.

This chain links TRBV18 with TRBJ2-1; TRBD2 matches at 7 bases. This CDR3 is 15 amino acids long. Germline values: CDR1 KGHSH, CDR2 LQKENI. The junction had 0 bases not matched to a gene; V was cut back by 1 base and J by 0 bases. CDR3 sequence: CASSPQRDSYNEQFF. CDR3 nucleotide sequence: TGTGCCAGCTCACCACAGCGGGACTCCTACAATGAGCAGTTCTTC.

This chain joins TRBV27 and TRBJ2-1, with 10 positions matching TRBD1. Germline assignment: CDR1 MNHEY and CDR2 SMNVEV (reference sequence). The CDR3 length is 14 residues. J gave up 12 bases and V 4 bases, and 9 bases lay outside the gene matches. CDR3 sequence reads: CASSSVTGGAGQFF. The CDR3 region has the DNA TGTGCCAGCAGTTCGGTGACAGGGGGCGCCGGGCAGTTCTTC.

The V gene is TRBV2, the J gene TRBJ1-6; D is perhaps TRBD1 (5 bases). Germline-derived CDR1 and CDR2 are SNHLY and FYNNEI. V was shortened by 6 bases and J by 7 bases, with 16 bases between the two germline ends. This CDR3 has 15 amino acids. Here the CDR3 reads CASRGQVLRNSPLHF. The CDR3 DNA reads TGTGCCAGCAGGGGGCAGGTTCTACGAAATTCACCCCTCCACTTT.

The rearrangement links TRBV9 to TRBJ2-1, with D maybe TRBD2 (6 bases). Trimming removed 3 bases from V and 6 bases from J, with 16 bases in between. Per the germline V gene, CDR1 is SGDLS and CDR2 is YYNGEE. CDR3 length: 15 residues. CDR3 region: CASSGQGGTSNEQFF. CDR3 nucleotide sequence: TGTGCCAGCAGCGGTCAGGGAGGAACCTCCAATGAGCAGTTCTTC.

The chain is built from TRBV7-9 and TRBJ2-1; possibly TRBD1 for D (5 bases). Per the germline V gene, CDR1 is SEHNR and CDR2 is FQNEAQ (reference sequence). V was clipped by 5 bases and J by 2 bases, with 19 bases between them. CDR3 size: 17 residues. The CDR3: CASSPRKGATTYNEQFF. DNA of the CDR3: TGTGCCAGCAGCCCCCGGAAAGGGGCGACGACCTACAATGAGCAGTTCTTC.

The CDR3 DNA sequence: TGTGCCAGCTCATCAGTTCACAATGAGCAGTTCTTC. This sequence encodes CASSSVHNEQFF. The chain combines TRBV9 with TRBJ2-1; no clear D gene. There are 12 residues in the CDR3. Germline CDR1 and CDR2: SGDLS and YYNGEE. Trimming pared 7 bases from V and 5 bases from J, leaving 10 bases between.

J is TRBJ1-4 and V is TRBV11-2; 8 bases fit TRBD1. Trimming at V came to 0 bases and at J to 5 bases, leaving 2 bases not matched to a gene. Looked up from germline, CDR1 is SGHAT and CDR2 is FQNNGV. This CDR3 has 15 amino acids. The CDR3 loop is CASSLERTGNEKLFF. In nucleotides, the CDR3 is TGTGCCAGCAGCTTAGAACGGACAGGGAATGAAAAACTGTTTTTT.

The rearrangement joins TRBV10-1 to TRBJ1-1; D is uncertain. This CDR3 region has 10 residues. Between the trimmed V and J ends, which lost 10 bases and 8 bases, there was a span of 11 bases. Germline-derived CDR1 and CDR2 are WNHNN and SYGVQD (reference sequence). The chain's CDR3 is CATSTEEAFF. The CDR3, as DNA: TGCGCCACTTCCACAGAGGAAGCTTTCTTT.

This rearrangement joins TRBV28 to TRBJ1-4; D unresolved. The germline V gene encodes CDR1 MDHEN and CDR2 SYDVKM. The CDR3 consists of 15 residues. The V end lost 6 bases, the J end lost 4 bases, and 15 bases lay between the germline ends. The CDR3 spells CASSPPIRINEKLFF. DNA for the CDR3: TGTGCCAGCAGCCCCCCAATACGGATTAATGAAAAACTGTTTTTT.

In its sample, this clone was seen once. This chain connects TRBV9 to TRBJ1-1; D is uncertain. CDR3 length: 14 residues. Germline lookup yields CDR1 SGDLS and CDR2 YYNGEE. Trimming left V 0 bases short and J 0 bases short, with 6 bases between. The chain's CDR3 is CASSVVGMNTEAFF. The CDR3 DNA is TGTGCCAGCAGCGTAGTGGGGATGAACACTGAAGCTTTCTTT.

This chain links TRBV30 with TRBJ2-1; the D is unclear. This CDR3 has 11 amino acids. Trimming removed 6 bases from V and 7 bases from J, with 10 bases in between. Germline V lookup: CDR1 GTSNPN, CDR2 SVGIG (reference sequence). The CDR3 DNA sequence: TGTGCCTGCCCCGGTTGGAATGAGCAGTTCTTC. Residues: CACPGWNEQFF.

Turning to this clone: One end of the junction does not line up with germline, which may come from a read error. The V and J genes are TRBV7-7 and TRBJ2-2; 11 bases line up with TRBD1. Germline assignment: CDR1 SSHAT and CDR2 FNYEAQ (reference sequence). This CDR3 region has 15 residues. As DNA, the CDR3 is TGTGCGAGCAGTCGGACAGGGGGCGCGCCCGGGGAGCTGTTTTTT. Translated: CASSRTGGAPGELFF. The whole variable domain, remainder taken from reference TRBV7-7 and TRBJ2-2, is GAGVSQSPRYKVTKRGQDVTLRCDPISSHATLYWYQQALGQGPEFLTYFNYEAQPDKSGLPSDRFSAERPEGSISTLTIQRTEQRDSAMYRCASSRTGGAPGELFFGEGSRLTVL.

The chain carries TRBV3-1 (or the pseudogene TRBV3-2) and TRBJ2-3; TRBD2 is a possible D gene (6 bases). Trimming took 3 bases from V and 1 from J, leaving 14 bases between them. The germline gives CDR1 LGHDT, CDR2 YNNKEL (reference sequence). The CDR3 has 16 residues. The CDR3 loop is CASSHLAAGRTDTQYF. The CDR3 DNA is TGTGCCAGCAGCCACCTGGCAGCGGGCCGCACAGATACGCAGTATTTT.

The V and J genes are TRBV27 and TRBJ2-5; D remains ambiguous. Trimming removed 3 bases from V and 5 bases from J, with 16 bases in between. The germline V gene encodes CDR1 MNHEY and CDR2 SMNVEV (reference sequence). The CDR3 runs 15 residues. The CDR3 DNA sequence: TGTGCCAGCAGTTTGCAAGCCCCTGGGCGGGAGACCCAGTACTTC. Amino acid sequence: CASSLQAPGRETQYF.

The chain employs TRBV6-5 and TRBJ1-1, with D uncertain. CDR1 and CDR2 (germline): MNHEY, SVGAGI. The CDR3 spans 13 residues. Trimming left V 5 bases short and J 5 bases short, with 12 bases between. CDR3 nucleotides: TGTGCCAGCAGTCCCAGGTCGGTGACTGAAGCTTTCTTT. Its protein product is CASSPRSVTEAFF.

In nucleotides, the CDR3 is TGCGCCAGTTCGGACAGGGGCACCTACGAGCAGTACTTC. Protein: CASSDRGTYEQYF. The chain recombines TRBV5-1 with TRBJ2-7; TRBD1 matches at 9 bases. The CDR3 sequence is 13 residues long. Trimming took 8 bases from V and 2 from J; bases not matched to a gene: 5. Germline loops: CDR1 SGHRS, CDR2 YFSETQ.